The clone carrying this T cell receptor (beta chain) occurred a few times. The antigen remains unidentified. Molecular barcoding with unique molecular identifiers was used for the TCRbeta library. MiXCR was run by TCRdb on the PCR reads, yielding one entry per CDR3 protein. The sample has 800,000 to 1,000,000 distinct CDR3 sequences; under 30% are singletons. This sample was included in a study of T-cell reconstitution after alpha-beta-depleted transplantation in children. General study points: Approximately two months post-transplant, alpha-beta T cells reportedly originated from several hundred expanded graft clones. Several patients had high TCRbeta diversity at day 60; it came from surviving recipient T cells and thymic progenitors. Counts and diversity of T cells one year after transplant came mostly from newly produced T cells.

Looked up from germline, CDR1 is SNHLY and CDR2 is FYNNEI. The germline V and J ends were trimmed by 6 bases and 0 bases, with 12 bases remaining between them. The CDR3 extends over 15 amino acids. The TCR originated in a boy less than two years old who had a stem cell transplant for SCID, so the T cells may come from the graft donor. The gene calls are TRBV2 and TRBJ2-1; a weak D match, TRBD1 (6 bases). Sample: PBMCs, mostly from graft donor cells, taken 360 days after TCRalphabeta/CD19-depleted stem cell transplant. CDR3 nucleotides: TGTGCCAGCAGCTCCGACAGGAGCTCCTACAATGAGCAGTTCTTC. Its translation: CASSSDRSSYNEQFF.